One and the same sample provided the 30 T cell receptor beta chains below, sequenced in a study of OX40 agonist ivuxolimab in advanced cancers. The repertoire was sequenced with immunoSEQ multiplex PCR; TCRdb's copy has only in-frame clones and lacks some. The table lists 40,000 to 45,000 clones, roughly 77% of them singletons. Sequenced material: CD4+ or CD8+ T cells sorted from blood, taken in a trial of the OX40 agonist ivuxolimab. The receptor set was obtained from an adult with an advanced solid tumor such as melanoma, head and neck, liver or kidney cancer.

The CDR3 here is CASSFLRDNNEQFF. DNA for the CDR3: TGTGCCAGCAGTTTCTTGCGGGACAACAATGAGCAGTTCTTC. The chain uses TRBV27 and TRBJ2-1, with D perhaps given as TRBD1 or TRBD2 (6 bases each). The CDR3 is made up of 14 amino acids. Looked up from germline, CDR1 is MNHEY and CDR2 is SMNVEV (reference sequence). The V gene lost 3 bases and the J gene lost 5 bases, with 11 bases spanning the gap.

V gene TRBV5-4 combines with J gene TRBJ1-2, with 9 bases that match TRBD1. V lost 4 bases, J lost 8 bases, and 12 bases stayed unmatched. CDR3 length equals 15 residues. Germline lookup yields CDR1 SGHNT and CDR2 YYREEE (reference sequence). Here the CDR3 DNA reads TGTGCCAGCAGCGCCGGGACAGGGTCGGGGCTCGGCTACACCTTC. This encodes CASSAGTGSGLGYTF.

In this sample, this clone is medium-sized. The chain recombines TRBV7-9 with TRBJ1-1; perhaps TRBD1 as D (5 bases). The CDR3 runs to 14 residues. The V end lost 4 bases, the J end lost 3 bases, and 12 bases lay between the germline ends. Germline-derived CDR1 and CDR2 are SEHNR and FQNEAQ (reference sequence). CDR3 protein: CASSSAGQYTEAFF. The CDR3 region has the DNA TGTGCCAGCAGCTCGGCGGGGCAATACACTGAAGCTTTCTTT. Complete variable domain (other parts from reference TRBV7-9 and TRBJ1-1): DTGVSQNPRHKITKRGQNVTFRCDPISEHNRLYWYRQTLGQGPEFLTYFQNEAQLEKSRLLSDRFSAERPKGSFSTLEIQRTEQGDSAMYLCASSSAGQYTEAFFGQGTRLTVV.

V usage is TRBV7-2 and J usage is TRBJ1-5, with no clear D. This CDR3 has 15 amino acids. V lost 1 base, J lost 3 bases, and 10 bases lay in between. CDR1 and CDR2 from the germline V gene are SGHTA and FQGNSA. Here the CDR3 reads CASSLVSGSNQPQHF. For the CDR3, the DNA is TGTGCCAGCAGCTTAGTGTCGGGTTCCAATCAGCCCCAGCATTTT.

This clone was seen more than once but under ten times. The rearrangement uses TRBV7-3 and TRBJ2-5; no firm D call. Germline V gene sequence: CDR1 SGHTA, CDR2 FQGTGA. The V end was cut by 4 bases, the J end by 0 bases, with 6 bases between. This CDR3 comprises 13 residues. CDR3 bases: TGTGCCAGCAGCTCACACCACCAAGAGACCCAGTACTTC. Translated: CASSSHHQETQYF.

The chain recombines TRBV7-2 with TRBJ1-4; D uncertain. In germline, CDR1 is SGHTA, CDR2 FQGNSA. CDR3 length: 14 residues. Trimming stripped 4 bases from V and 7 bases from J, with 13 bases between. CDR3 amino acids: CASSSTILGEKLFF. DNA for the CDR3: TGTGCCAGCAGCTCGACCATACTCGGTGAAAAACTGTTTTTT.

A few counts support this clone. The V gene is TRBV7-2, the J gene TRBJ2-7; D gene ambiguous. V was pared by 1 base and J by 3 bases, with 7 bases between. Germline values: CDR1 SGHTA, CDR2 FQGNSA. This CDR3 is built from 13 residues. The CDR3 DNA is TGTGCCAGCAGCTTAGAAGACCTCTACGAGCAGTACTTC. It is translated as CASSLEDLYEQYF.

V usage is TRBV4-2 and J usage is TRBJ1-5; tentatively, D is TRBD1 (5 bases). This CDR3 has 14 residues. Germline V gives CDR1 LGHNA, CDR2 YNFKEQ. V lost 4 bases and J 7 bases, leaving 14 bases between the germline ends. CDR3 nucleotides: TGTGCCAGCAGCCGTAGGGGCAAGTTACAGCCCCAGCATTTT. Translation gives CASSRRGKLQPQHF.

This chain connects TRBV4-3 to TRBJ2-1; 12 nucleotides agree with TRBD2. Germline trimming cut 0 bases from V and 8 bases from J; bases unmatched to any gene: 5. The length of the CDR3 is 16 residues. Germline V CDR1 and CDR2: LGHNA, YSLEER. This CDR3 reads CASSQDRLAGGDEQFF. The CDR3 DNA is TGCGCCAGCAGCCAAGATCGGCTAGCGGGGGGGGATGAGCAGTTCTTC.

This clone appeared a single time. CDR3 nucleotide sequence: TGTGCCAGCAGCCCCGGGGGGCAGGCAGGTTACTCCACTGAAGCTTTCTTT. This translates into CASSPGGQAGYSTEAFF. The chain uses TRBV7-6 and TRBJ1-1; perhaps TRBD1 as D (6 bases). Germline CDR1 is SGHVS and CDR2 is FNYEAQ. There are 17 residues in the CDR3. Trimming took 5 bases from V and 4 from J, leaving 23 bases between them. Combining the CDR3 with reference TRBV7-6 and TRBJ1-1 gives the whole variable domain GAGVSQSPRYKVTKRGQDVALRCDPISGHVSLYWYRQALGQGPEFLTYFNYEAQQDKSGLPNDRFSAERPEGSISTLTIQRTEQRDSAMYRCASSPGGQAGYSTEAFFGQGTRLTVV.

This clone was observed a single time. The V gene is TRBV6-4, the J gene TRBJ2-1; 8 bases are a match to TRBD2. This CDR3 spans 16 amino acids. V trimming: 4 bases; J trimming: 2 bases; junction bases outside the gene matches: 7. Germline V gives CDR1 MRHNA, CDR2 SNTAGT. Here the CDR3 reads CASSVAGGATYNEQFF. The DNA of the CDR3 is TGTGCCAGCAGTGTAGCCGGGGGGGCGACCTACAATGAGCAGTTCTTC.

The V and J genes are TRBV30 and TRBJ1-1; TRBD1 matches 8 bases. CDR1 GTSNPN and CDR2 SVGIG come from the germline V gene (reference sequence). This CDR3 spans 15 amino acids. V gave up 2 bases and J gave up 3 bases; unmatched junction bases: 8. The CDR3 nucleotides are TGTGCCTGGAGTCCCGCATGGGGACAGGACACTGAAGCTTTCTTT. Protein: CAWSPAWGQDTEAFF.

Concerning this clone itself: The same CDR3 also results from other DNA sequences found in this sample. The rearrangement uses TRBV15 and TRBJ1-5; no definite D call. The germline V gene has CDR1 LNHNV and CDR2 YYDKDF (reference sequence). Trimming removed 8 bases from V and 2 bases from J, with 19 bases in between. CDR3 length equals 16 residues. For the CDR3, the DNA is TGTGCCACCCTTGAGGCGCCAGGATCCCGCAATCAGCCCCAGCATTTT. Translating it yields CATLEAPGSRNQPQHF.

V usage is TRBV5-1 and J usage is TRBJ1-2, with D perhaps matching TRBD1 (5 bases). The germline gives CDR1 SGHRS, CDR2 YFSETQ. The CDR3 contains 14 residues. V gave up 0 bases and J gave up 7 bases, with 13 bases separating them. CDR3 in DNA: TGCGCCAGCAGCTTGGCCCCCAGGGAGGCTGGCTACACCTTC. This codes for CASSLAPREAGYTF.

The chain employs TRBV27 and TRBJ2-2; D not resolved. The V gene's germline CDR1 is MNHEY and CDR2 SMNVEV (reference sequence). The V gene lost 6 bases and the J gene lost 1 base, with 6 bases spanning the gap. The CDR3 is 13 residues long. The CDR3 DNA sequence: TGTGCCAGCAGCCTTATGAACACCGGGGAGCTGTTTTTT. Its protein product is CASSLMNTGELFF.

This clone has more than one count but fewer than ten. The V call is TRBV4-3, the J call TRBJ2-7; tentative D call: TRBD2 (5 bases). V lost 0 bases and J 3 bases, leaving 15 bases between the germline ends. This CDR3 is built from 16 residues. CDR1 and CDR2 from the germline V gene are LGHNA and YSLEER. CDR3: CASSQDFRGLLYEQYF. The CDR3 DNA reads TGCGCCAGCAGCCAAGATTTTCGGGGTCTCCTCTACGAGCAGTACTTC.

The chain is built from TRBV6-4 and TRBJ2-7, with 7 bases matching TRBD1. V dropped 6 bases and J dropped 6; count of bases not matched to a gene: 14. The germline V gene has CDR1 MRHNA and CDR2 SNTAGT. CDR3 size: 15 residues. Here the CDR3 reads CASRGQVARPCEQYV. The CDR3 bases are TGTGCCAGCAGAGGACAGGTAGCGCGTCCCTGCGAGCAGTACGTC.

J is TRBJ2-5 and V is TRBV5-1; D not resolved. Germline CDR1 reads SGHRS; CDR2 reads YFSETQ. The ends were cut back, 3 bases at V and 5 bases at J, with 11 bases in the middle. CDR3 length: 13 residues. The CDR3 here is CASSYGSWETQYF. CDR3 nucleotides: TGCGCCAGCAGCTACGGGTCTTGGGAGACCCAGTACTTC.

This rearrangement joins TRBV10-1 to TRBJ2-7; D is uncertain. The CDR3 extends over 14 amino acids. Germline lookup yields CDR1 WNHNN and CDR2 SYGVQD (reference sequence). V was pared by 4 bases and J by 3 bases, with 13 bases between. The CDR3 spells CASSVTAFSYEQYF. For the CDR3, the DNA is TGCGCCAGCAGTGTAACAGCTTTCAGCTACGAGCAGTACTTC.

V usage is TRBV7-2 and J usage is TRBJ2-1, with 9 bases aligning to TRBD2. The CDR3 has 18 residues. Germline CDR1 reads SGHTA; CDR2 reads FQGNSA. V lost 5 bases, J lost 7 bases, and 18 bases stayed unmatched. CDR3 residues: CASSPTIGVAGVLNEQFF. The CDR3 DNA reads as TGTGCCAGCAGCCCCACGATCGGCGTAGCGGGAGTTTTGAATGAGCAGTTCTTC.

The chain has TRBV5-5 and TRBJ1-1; D is possibly TRBD1 (5 bases). CDR3 length equals 14 residues. V lost 2 bases to trimming and J lost 1 base, with 9 bases between them. In germline, CDR1 is SGHKS, CDR2 YYEKEE (reference sequence). CDR3 region: CASSFADRNTEAFF. Here the CDR3 DNA reads TGTGCCAGCAGCTTTGCCGACAGGAACACTGAAGCTTTCTTT.

This clone occurred once. The chain uses TRBV19 and TRBJ1-4; 9 nucleotides match TRBD1. Germline lookup yields CDR1 LNHDA and CDR2 SQIVND (reference sequence). There are 15 residues in the CDR3. The J segment lost 4 bases and the V segment lost 3 bases, leaving 3 bases of the junction unmatched. CDR3 region: CASSIGDRDNEKLFF. The CDR3 DNA sequence: TGTGCCAGTAGTATCGGGGACAGGGATAATGAAAAACTGTTTTTT.

The chain links TRBV19 to TRBJ1-1; D uncertain. V lost 8 bases and J lost 11, with 15 bases in between. The CDR3 runs to 11 residues. Germline V gene lookup returns CDR1 LNHDA and CDR2 SQIVND (reference sequence). As DNA, the CDR3 is TGTGCCAGTGGGGTCGGGCGTACGGCTTTCTTT. Translating it yields CASGVGRTAFF.

The chain couples TRBV27 to TRBJ1-1, with 8 bases matching TRBD1. Trimming at V came to 3 bases and at J to 11 bases, leaving 11 bases not matched to a gene. This CDR3 has 14 residues. Germline CDR1 is MNHEY and CDR2 is SMNVEV (reference sequence). Here the CDR3 reads CASSLTGELVRAFF. The CDR3 nucleotides read TGTGCCAGCAGTTTGACAGGGGAGCTAGTAAGGGCTTTCTTT.

The V and J genes are TRBV4-2 and TRBJ2-1; D not resolved. Germline loops: CDR1 LGHNA, CDR2 YNFKEQ. The CDR3 runs 15 residues. V was trimmed by 0 bases and J by 5 bases, leaving 11 bases between them. The CDR3 nucleotides are TGTGCCAGCAGCCAAGATCAAGGCTGGGACAATGAGCAGTTCTTC. It is translated as CASSQDQGWDNEQFF.

The chain uses TRBV7-9 and TRBJ2-2; D remains unclear. This CDR3 spans 14 amino acids. Germline V gene lookup returns CDR1 SEHNR and CDR2 FQNEAQ (reference sequence). V gave up 3 bases and J gave up 5 bases, with 10 bases separating them. The chain's CDR3 is CASSFLPPTGELFF. CDR3 DNA sequence: TGTGCCAGCAGCTTTTTGCCCCCTACCGGGGAGCTGTTTTTT.

The chain recombines TRBV2 with TRBJ2-3; tentatively, D is TRBD2 (6 bases). V lost 2 bases and J lost 2, with 14 bases in between. The CDR3 runs to 16 residues. CDR1 SNHLY and CDR2 FYNNEI come from the germline V gene. The CDR3 sequence is CASSELGGTSTDTQYF. The DNA for the CDR3 is TGTGCCAGCAGTGAATTGGGCGGGACCTCCACAGATACGCAGTATTTT.

CDR3 sequence (DNA): TGTGCCAGCAGTCATTCAGGGGGTTCCTACGAGCAGTACGTC. This gives the protein CASSHSGGSYEQYV. The J gene is TRBJ2-7, the V gene TRBV6-6, with 7 nucleotides matching TRBD1. V dropped 5 bases and J dropped 1; count of bases not matched to a gene: 5. The CDR3 is made up of 14 amino acids. Germline V CDR1 and CDR2: MNHNY, SVGAGI (reference sequence).

V gene TRBV5-4 combines with J gene TRBJ2-7; 12 positions agree with TRBD2. The CDR3 is made up of 14 amino acids. CDR1 and CDR2 (germline): SGHNT, YYREEE (reference sequence). The V and J ends lost 4 bases and 3 bases, in that order; junction bases with no gene match: 2. The CDR3 is CASSPGLAGYEQYV. CDR3 DNA: TGTGCCAGCAGCCCGGGACTAGCGGGCTACGAGCAGTACGTC.

The chain carries TRBV5-4 and TRBJ1-1; D call uncertain. The CDR3 sequence is 13 residues long. V lost 0 bases to trimming and J lost 0 bases, with 3 bases between them. Germline assignment: CDR1 SGHNT and CDR2 YYREEE (reference sequence). The DNA of the CDR3 is TGTGCCAGCAGCTTGGCCCTGAACACTGAAGCTTTCTTT. Translation: CASSLALNTEAFF.